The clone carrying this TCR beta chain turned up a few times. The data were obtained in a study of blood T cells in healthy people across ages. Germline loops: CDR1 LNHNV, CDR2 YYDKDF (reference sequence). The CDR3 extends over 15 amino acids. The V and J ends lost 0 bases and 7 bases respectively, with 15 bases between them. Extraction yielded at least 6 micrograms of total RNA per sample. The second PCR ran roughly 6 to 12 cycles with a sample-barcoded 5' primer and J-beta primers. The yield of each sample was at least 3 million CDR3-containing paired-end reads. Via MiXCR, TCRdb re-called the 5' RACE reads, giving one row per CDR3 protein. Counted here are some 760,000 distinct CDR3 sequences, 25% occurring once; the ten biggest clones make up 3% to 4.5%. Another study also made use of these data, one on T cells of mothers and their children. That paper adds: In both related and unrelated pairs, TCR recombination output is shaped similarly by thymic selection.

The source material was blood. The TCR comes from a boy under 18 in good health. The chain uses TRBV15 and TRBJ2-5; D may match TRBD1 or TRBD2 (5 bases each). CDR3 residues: CATSRDLVGTLTQYF. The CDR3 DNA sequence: TGTGCCACCAGCAGAGATCTGGTAGGGACCCTGACCCAGTACTTC. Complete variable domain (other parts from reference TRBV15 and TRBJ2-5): DAMVIQNPRYQVTQFGKPVTLSCSQTLNHNVMYWYQQKSSQAPKLLFHYYDKDFNNEADTPDNFQSRRPNTSFCFLDIRSPGLGDTAMYLCATSRDLVGTLTQYFGPGTRLLVL.